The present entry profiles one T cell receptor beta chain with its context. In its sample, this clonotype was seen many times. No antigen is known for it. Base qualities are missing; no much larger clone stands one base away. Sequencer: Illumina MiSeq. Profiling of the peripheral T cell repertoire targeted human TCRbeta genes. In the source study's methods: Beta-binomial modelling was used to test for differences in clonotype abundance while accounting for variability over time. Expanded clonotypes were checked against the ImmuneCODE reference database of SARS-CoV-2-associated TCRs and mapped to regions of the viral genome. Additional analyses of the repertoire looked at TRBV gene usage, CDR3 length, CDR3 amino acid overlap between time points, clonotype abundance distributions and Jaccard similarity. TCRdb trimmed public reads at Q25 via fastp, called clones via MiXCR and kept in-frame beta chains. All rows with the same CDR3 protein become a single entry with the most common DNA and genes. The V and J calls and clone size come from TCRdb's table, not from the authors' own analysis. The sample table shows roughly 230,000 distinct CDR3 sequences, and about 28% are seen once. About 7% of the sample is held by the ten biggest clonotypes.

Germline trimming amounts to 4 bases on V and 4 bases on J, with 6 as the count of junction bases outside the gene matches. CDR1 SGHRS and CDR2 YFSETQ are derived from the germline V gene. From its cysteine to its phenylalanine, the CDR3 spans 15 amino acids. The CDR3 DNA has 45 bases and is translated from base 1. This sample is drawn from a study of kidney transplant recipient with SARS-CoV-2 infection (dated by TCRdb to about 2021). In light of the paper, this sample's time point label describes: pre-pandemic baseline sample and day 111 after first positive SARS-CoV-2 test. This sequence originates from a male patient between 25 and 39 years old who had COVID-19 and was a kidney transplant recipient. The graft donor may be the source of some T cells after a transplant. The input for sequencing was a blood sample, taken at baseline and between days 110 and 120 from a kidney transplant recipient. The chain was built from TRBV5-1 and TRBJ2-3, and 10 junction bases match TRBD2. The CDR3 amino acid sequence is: CASSQGLARSDTQYF. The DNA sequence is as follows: TGCGCCAGCAGCCAGGGACTAGCGAGATCAGATACGCAGTATTTT.